This T cell receptor (beta chain) emerged from a study of a mutant IDH1 vaccine in newly diagnosed glioma. Looking at the study overall: Vaccine administration was initiated 4-6 weeks following radiotherapy alone, or with temozolomide cycles. Treated patients comprised 62.5% males and roughly 40% females, mean age roughly 44 years. The therapy given earlier, which was standard therapy, consisted of radiotherapy, temozolomide, or both, and most of the patients received both.

Germline V CDR1 and CDR2: SGHVS, FNYEAQ. The CDR3 sequence is 20 residues long. V lost 5 bases, J lost 0 bases, and 15 bases stayed unmatched. Measured with immunoSEQ multiplex PCR; TCRdb has only the in-frame clones, and not every one. The sample shows approximately 32,000 clones, roughly 50% of them seen only once. This clone was observed a few times. The antigen remains undetermined. Time point given: week 5, during vaccination. Topical imiquimod accompanied each vaccine dose, which consisted of 300 ug of mutant IDH1 20-mer peptide. Sequenced material: PBMCs, taken from a glioma patient whose treatment included an IDH1 peptide vaccine. The receptor was isolated from a woman aged 18-29 years with glioma. The chain links TRBV7-6 to TRBJ2-2, with 10 bases matching TRBD1. For the CDR3, the DNA is TGTGCCAGCAGCCTAATCCGGGACAGGGGAGGCCCCACGAACACCGGGGAGCTGTTTTTT. Translated: CASSLIRDRGGPTNTGELFF.